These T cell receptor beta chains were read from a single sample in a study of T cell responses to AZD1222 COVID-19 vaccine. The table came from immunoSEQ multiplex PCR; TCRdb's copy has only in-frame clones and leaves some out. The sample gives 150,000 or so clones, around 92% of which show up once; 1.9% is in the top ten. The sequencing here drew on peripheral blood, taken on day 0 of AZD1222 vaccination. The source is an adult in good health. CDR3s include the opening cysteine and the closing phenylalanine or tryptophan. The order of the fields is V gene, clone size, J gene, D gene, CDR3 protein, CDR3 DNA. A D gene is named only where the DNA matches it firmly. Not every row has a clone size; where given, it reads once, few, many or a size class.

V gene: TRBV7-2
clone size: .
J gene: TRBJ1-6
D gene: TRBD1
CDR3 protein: CASSSSGQVPLHF
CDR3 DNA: TGTGCCAGCAGCTCCTCGGGACAGGTGCCCCTCCACTTT

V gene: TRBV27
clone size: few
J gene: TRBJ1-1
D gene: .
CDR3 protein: CASKTRMLGQTNTEAFF
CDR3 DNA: TGTGCCAGCAAGACAAGAATGCTTGGACAGACGAACACTGAAGCTTTCTTT

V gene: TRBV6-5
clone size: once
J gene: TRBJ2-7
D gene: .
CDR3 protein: CASSSTDPSGRYEQYF
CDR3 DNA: TGTGCCAGCAGTTCTACCGATCCAAGTGGGCGCTACGAGCAGTACTTC

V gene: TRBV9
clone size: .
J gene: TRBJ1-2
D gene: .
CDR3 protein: CASSVEMGGYYGYTF
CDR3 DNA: TGTGCCAGCAGCGTAGAGATGGGGGGGTACTATGGCTACACCTTC

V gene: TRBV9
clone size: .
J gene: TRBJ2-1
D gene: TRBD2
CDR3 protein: CASSVAAGGLSYNEQFF
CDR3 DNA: TGTGCCAGCAGCGTAGCGGCGGGAGGACTATCCTACAATGAGCAGTTCTTC

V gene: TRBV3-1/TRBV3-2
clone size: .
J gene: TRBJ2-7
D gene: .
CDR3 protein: CASSQGITGSAYEQYF
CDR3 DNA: TGTGCCAGCAGCCAAGGTATTACGGGGAGCGCCTACGAGCAGTACTTC

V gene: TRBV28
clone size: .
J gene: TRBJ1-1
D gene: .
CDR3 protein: CASSLYGGSAEAFF
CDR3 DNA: TGTGCCAGCAGTTTATATGGGGGTTCCGCTGAAGCTTTCTTT

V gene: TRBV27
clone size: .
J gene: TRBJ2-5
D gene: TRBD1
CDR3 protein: CASSTGTGQETQYF
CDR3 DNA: TGTGCCAGCAGTACCGGGACAGGGCAAGAGACCCAGTACTTC

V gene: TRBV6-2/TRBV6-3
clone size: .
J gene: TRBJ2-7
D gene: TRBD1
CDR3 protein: CASSYRWTGTYEQYF
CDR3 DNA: TGTGCCAGCAGTTACCGCTGGACAGGGACCTACGAGCAGTACTTC

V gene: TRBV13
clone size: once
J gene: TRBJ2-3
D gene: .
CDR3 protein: CASSLVAGSSTDTQYF
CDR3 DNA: TGTGCCAGCAGCTTAGTGGCGGGCTCCAGCACAGATACGCAGTATTTT